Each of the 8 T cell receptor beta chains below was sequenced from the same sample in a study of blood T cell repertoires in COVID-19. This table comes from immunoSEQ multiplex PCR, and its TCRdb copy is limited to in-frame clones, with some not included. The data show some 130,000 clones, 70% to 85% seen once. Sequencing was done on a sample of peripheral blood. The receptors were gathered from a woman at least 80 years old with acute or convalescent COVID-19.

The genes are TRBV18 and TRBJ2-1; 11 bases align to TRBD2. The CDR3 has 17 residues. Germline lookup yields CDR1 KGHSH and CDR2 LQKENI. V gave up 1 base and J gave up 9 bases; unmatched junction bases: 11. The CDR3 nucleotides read TGTGCCAGCTCACCACGGGATAGCGGGAGGGCCGTTATTGAGCAGTTCTTC. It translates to CASSPRDSGRAVIEQFF.

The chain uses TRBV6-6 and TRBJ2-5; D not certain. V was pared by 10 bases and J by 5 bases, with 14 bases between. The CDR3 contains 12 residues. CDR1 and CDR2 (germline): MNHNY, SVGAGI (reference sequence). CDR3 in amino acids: CATEAVGETQYF. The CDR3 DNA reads TGTGCCACCGAGGCTGTTGGGGAGACCCAGTACTTC.

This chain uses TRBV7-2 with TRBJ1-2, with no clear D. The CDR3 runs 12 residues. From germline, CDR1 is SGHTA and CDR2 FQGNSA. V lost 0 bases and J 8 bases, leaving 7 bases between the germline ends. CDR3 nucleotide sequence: TGTGCCAGCAGCTTAGCGTCCGGGGGCTACACCTTC. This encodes CASSLASGGYTF.

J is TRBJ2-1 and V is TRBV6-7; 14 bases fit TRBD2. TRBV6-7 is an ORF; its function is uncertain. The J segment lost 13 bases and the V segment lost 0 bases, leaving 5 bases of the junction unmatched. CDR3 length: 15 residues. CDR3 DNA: TGTGCCAGCAGTTACTCTGGGACTAGCGGGAGCCAACAGTTCTTC. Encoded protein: CASSYSGTSGSQQFF.

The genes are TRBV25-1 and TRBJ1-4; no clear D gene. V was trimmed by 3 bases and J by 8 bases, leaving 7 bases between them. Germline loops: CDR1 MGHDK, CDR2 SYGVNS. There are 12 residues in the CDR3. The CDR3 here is CASSDPLEKLFF. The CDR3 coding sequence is TGTGCCAGCAGTGACCCCTTAGAAAAACTGTTTTTT.

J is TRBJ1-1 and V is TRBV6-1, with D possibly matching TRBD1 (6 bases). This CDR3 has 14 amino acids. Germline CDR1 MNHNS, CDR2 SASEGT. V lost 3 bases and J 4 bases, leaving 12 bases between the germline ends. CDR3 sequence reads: CASSEGASFTEAFF. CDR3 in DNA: TGTGCCAGCAGTGAGGGGGCATCCTTCACTGAAGCTTTCTTT.

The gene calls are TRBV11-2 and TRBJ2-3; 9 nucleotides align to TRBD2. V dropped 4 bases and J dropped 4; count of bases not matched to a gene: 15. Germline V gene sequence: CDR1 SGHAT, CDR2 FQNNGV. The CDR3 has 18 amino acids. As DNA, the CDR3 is TGTGCCAGCAGCTGGGGGGATGGTAGCGGGAGCCCCGCAGATACGCAGTATTTT. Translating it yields CASSWGDGSGSPADTQYF.

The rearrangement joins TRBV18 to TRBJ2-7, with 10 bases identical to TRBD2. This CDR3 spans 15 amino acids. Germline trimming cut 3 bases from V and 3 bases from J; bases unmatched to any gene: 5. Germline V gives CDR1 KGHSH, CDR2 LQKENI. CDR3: CASSPASGSLYEQYF. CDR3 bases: TGTGCCAGCTCACCGGCTAGCGGGAGCCTCTACGAGCAGTACTTC.